This TCR beta chain was profiled in a study of cytomegalovirus exposure and HLA in healthy donors. Germline assignment: CDR1 SGHNT and CDR2 YYREEE (reference sequence). The CDR3 covers 16 residues. J lost 1 base, V lost 4 bases, and 6 bases had no gene match. The PCR was carried out with 60 Vbeta primers and 13 Jbeta primers. Measured with immunoSEQ multiplex PCR; TCRdb has only the in-frame clones, and not every one. The sample has about 80,000 clones, roughly 80% seen once; the top ten hold about 3.5%. The sample comprised PBMCs. The chain uses TRBV5-4 and TRBJ2-2, with 8 bases aligning to TRBD2. The clonotype originates from a man between 50 and 59 years old in good health and CMV-seronegative. This chain's CDR3 is CASSARGGGNTGELFF. CDR3 sequence (DNA): TGTGCCAGCAGCGCCCGGGGGGGCGGGAACACCGGGGAGCTGTTTTTT.